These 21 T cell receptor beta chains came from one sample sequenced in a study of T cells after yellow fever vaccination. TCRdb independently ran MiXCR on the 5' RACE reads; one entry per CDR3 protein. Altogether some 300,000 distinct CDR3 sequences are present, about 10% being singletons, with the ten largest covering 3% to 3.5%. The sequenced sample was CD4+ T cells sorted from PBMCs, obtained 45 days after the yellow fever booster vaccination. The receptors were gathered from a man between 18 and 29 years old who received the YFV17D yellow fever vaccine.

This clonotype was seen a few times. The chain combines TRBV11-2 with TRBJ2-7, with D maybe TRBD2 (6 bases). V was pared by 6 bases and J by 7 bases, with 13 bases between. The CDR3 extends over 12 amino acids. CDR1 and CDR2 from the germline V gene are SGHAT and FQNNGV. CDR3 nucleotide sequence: TGTGCCAGCAGTCTTACCGGGGGTGAGCAGTACGTC. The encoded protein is CASSLTGGEQYV.

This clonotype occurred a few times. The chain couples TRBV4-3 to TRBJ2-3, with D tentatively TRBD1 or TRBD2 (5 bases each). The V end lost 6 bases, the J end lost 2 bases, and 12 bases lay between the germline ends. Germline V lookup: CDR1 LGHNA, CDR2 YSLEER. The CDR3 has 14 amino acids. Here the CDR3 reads CASSPRGFTDTQYF. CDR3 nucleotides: TGCGCCAGCAGTCCCCGGGGCTTCACAGATACGCAGTATTTT.

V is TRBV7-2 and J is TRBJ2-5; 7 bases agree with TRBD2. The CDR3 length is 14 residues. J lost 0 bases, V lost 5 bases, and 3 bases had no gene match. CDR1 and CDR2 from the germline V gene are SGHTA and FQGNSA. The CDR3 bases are TGTGCCAGCAGCACAGCGGGGTACCAAGAGACCCAGTACTTC. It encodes CASSTAGYQETQYF.

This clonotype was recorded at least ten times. The CDR3 DNA sequence: TGTGCCAGCAGTATCTCGGGACAGCTTGGATACATTCAGTACTTC. This codes for CASSISGQLGYIQYF. The genes are TRBV7-2 and TRBJ2-4, with TRBD1 matching 7 bases. There are 15 residues in the CDR3. CDR1 is SGHTA and CDR2 is FQGNSA in the germline V gene. Trimming at V came to 6 bases and at J to 8 bases, leaving 13 bases not matched to a gene. Together with reference TRBV7-2 and TRBJ2-4, the CDR3 gives the full variable domain: GAGVSQSPSNKVTEKGKDVELRCDPISGHTALYWYRQSLGQGLEFLIYFQGNSAPDKSGLPSDRFSAERTGGSVSTLTIQRTQQEDSAVYLCASSISGQLGYIQYFGAGTRLSVL.

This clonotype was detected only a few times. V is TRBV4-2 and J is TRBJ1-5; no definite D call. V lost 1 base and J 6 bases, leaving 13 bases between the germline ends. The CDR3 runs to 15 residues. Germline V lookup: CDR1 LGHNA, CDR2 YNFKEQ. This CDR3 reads CASSQVSREGQPQHF. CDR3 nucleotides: TGTGCCAGCAGCCAAGTGTCGAGGGAGGGTCAGCCCCAGCATTTT.

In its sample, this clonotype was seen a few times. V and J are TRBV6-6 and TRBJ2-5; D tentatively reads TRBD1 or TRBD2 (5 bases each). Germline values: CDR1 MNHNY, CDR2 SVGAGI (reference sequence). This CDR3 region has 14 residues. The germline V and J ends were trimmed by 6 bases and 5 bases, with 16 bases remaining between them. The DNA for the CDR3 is TGTGCCAGCAGCCGGGACGCTGACCGGGAGACCCAGTACTTC. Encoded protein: CASSRDADRETQYF.

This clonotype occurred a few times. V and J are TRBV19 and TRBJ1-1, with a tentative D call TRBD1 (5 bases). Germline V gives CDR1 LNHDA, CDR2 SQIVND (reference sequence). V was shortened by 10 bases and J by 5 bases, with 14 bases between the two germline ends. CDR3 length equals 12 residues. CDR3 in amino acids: CATSDEGTEAFF. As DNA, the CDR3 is TGTGCCACTTCGGACGAGGGGACTGAAGCTTTCTTT. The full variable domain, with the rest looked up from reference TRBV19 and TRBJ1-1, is DGGITQSPKYLFRKEGQNVTLSCEQNLNHDAMYWYRQDPGQGLRLIYYSQIVNDFQKGDIAEGYSVSREKKESFPLTVTSAQKNPTAFYLCATSDEGTEAFFGQGTRLTVV.

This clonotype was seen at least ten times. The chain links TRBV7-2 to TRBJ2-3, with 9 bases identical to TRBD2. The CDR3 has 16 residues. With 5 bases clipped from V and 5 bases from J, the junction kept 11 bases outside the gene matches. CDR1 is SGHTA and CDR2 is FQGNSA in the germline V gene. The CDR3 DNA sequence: TGTGCCAGCAGCCGAGGGCCTAGCGGGACGGGAGATACGCAGTATTTT. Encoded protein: CASSRGPSGTGDTQYF.

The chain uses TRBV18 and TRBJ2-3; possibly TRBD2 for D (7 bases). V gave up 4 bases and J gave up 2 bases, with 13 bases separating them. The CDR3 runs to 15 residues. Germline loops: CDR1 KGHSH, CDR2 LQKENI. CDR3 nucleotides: TGTGCCAGCTCACTTTGGGGGGGCCCCACAGATACGCAGTATTTT. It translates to CASSLWGGPTDTQYF.

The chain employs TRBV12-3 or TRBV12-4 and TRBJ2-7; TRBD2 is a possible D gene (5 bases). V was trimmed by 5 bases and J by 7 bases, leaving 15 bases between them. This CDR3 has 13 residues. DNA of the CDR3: TGTGCCAGCAGTATCAACGAATCGGGGGAGCAGTACGTC. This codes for CASSINESGEQYV.

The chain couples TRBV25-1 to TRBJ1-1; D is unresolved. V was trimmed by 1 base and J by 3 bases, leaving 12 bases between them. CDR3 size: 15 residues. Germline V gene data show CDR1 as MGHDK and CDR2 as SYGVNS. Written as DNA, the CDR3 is TGTGCCAGCAGTGAATCCAGGACTGGGCACACTGAAGCTTTCTTT. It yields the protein CASSESRTGHTEAFF.

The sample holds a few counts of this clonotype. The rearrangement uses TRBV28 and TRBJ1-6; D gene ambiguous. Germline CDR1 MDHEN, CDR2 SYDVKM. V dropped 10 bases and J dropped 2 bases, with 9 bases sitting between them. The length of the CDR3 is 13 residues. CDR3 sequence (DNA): TGTGCCACCTCGAGGACCTATAATTCACCCCTCCACTTT. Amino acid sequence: CATSRTYNSPLHF.

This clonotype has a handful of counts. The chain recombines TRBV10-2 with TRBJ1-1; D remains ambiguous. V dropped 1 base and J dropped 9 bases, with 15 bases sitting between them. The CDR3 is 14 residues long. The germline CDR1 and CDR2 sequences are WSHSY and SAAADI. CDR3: CASSELASMGKAFF. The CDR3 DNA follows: TGCGCCAGCAGTGAGTTGGCCAGCATGGGGAAAGCTTTCTTT.

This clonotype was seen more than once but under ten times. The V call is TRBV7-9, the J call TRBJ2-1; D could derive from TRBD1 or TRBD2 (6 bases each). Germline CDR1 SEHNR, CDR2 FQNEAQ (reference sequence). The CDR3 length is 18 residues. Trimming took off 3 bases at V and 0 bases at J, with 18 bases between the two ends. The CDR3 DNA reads TGTGCCAGCAGCTTGAATTTTCGGGGGCCGAGCTCCTACAATGAGCAGTTCTTC. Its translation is CASSLNFRGPSSYNEQFF.

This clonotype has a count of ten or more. CDR3 sequence: CATSDYMGLSGNEQFF. The CDR3 nucleotides are TGTGCCACCAGTGACTACATGGGGCTTTCTGGGAATGAGCAGTTCTTC. The chain recombines TRBV24-1 with TRBJ2-1; possibly TRBD1 for D (5 bases). The CDR3 loop spans 16 amino acids. The germline V gene encodes CDR1 KGHDR and CDR2 SFDVKD. V was cut by 4 bases and J by 7 bases, with 19 bases left in between.

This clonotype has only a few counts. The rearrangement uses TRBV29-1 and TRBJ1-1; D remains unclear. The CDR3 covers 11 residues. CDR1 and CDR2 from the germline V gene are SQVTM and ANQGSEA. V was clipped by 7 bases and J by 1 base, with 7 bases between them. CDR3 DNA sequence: TGCAGCGGCACTGCGAACACTGAAGCTTTCTTT. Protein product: CSGTANTEAFF.

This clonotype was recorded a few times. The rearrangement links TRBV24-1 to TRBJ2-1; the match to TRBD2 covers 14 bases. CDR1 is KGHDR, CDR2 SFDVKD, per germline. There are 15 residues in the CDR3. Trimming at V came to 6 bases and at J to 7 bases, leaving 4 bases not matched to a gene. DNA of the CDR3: TGTGCCACCAGTTCGACTAGCGGGGGGGTAAATGAGCAGTTCTTC. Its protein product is CATSSTSGGVNEQFF.

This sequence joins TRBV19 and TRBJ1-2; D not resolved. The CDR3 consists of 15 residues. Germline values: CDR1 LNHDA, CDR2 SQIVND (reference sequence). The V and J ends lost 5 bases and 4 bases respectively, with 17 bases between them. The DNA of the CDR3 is TGTGCCAGTAGTCCGCTAGCGGTCTCTGGCTATGGCTACACCTTC. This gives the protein CASSPLAVSGYGYTF.

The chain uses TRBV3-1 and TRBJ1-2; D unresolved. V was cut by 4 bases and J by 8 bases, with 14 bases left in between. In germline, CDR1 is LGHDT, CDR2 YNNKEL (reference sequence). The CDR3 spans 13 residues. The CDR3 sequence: CASSRLLTSGYTF. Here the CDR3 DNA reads TGTGCCAGCAGCCGCCTGTTGACGTCGGGCTACACCTTC.

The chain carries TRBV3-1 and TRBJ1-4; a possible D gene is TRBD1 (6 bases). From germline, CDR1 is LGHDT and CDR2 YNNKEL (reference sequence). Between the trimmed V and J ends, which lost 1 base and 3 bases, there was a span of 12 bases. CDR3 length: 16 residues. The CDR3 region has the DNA TGTGCCAGCAGCCAAGGCGTGGCAGGGGCTAATGAAAAACTGTTTTTT. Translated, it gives CASSQGVAGANEKLFF.

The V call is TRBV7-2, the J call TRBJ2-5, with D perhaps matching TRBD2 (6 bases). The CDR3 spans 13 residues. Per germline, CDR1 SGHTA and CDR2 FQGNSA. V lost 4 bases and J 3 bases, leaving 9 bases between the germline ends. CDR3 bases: TGTGCCAGCAGCTCAAGGAGGGAAGAGACCCAGTACTTC. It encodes CASSSRREETQYF.